The 27 T cell receptor beta chains below come from one sample, sequenced in a study of cytomegalovirus exposure and HLA in healthy donors. Using immunoSEQ multiplex PCR, the repertoire was profiled, and TCRdb retains in-frame clones only, with some absent. This table holds 260,000 or so clones, roughly 89% found once. The sequenced sample was PBMCs. All receptors derive from a man aged 18 to 30 in good health and CMV-seronegative.

This chain uses TRBV5-4 with TRBJ2-7; 8 bases fit TRBD1. Germline V CDR1 and CDR2: SGHNT, YYREEE (reference sequence). With 0 bases clipped from V and 3 bases from J, the junction kept 11 bases outside the gene matches. CDR3 length equals 17 residues. DNA for the CDR3: TGTGCCAGCAGCTTGGGGACAGGGCAAGGGTATCACTACGAGCAGTACTTC. This translates into CASSLGTGQGYHYEQYF.

This clone was found a few times. J is TRBJ2-7 and V is TRBV2, with 11 bases matching TRBD2. The CDR3 is 13 residues long. Germline trimming cut 5 bases from V and 7 bases from J; bases unmatched to any gene: 4. In germline, CDR1 is SNHLY, CDR2 FYNNEI. Here the CDR3 reads CASSTSGRGEQYF. The DNA for the CDR3 is TGTGCCAGCAGTACTAGCGGGAGAGGGGAGCAGTACTTC.

The V gene is TRBV6-5, the J gene TRBJ1-2; 9 nucleotides agree with TRBD1. The junction had 3 bases not matched to a gene; V was cut back by 2 bases and J by 8 bases. CDR1 and CDR2 (germline): MNHEY, SVGAGI. The CDR3 extends over 13 amino acids. CDR3 nucleotide sequence: TGTGCCAGCAGTTACGGGACAGGGAGCGGCTACACCTTC. Protein product: CASSYGTGSGYTF.

J is TRBJ2-7 and V is TRBV18, with D unclear. The ends were cut back, 5 bases at V and 0 bases at J, with 8 bases in the middle. This CDR3 contains 13 residues. CDR1 is KGHSH, CDR2 LQKENI, per germline. The CDR3 region has the DNA TGTGCCAGCTCATCGCCTAGCTCCTACGAGCAGTACTTC. Translated, it gives CASSSPSSYEQYF.

The chain joins TRBV7-2 to TRBJ2-3; D unclear. This CDR3 has 14 amino acids. V lost 5 bases to trimming and J lost 4 bases, with 13 bases between them. Looked up from germline, CDR1 is SGHTA and CDR2 is FQGNSA. CDR3 in amino acids: CASSLNLSPDTQYF. In DNA form, the CDR3 reads TGTGCCAGCAGCCTAAATTTGTCCCCAGATACGCAGTATTTT.

This clone appeared a single time. CDR3 coding DNA: TGTGCCATCCCGGGACTAGCGAACGGGGAGCTGTTTTTT. Translated: CAIPGLANGELFF. The V and J genes are TRBV10-3 and TRBJ2-2; 10 nucleotides line up with TRBD2. The CDR3 totals 13 residues. With V trimmed by 8 bases and J by 7 bases, 4 bases remained unmatched. Germline loops: CDR1 ENHRY, CDR2 SYGVKD.

The rearrangement uses TRBV6-6 and TRBJ2-2, with D hard to call. Germline V gene sequence: CDR1 MNHNY, CDR2 SVGAGI (reference sequence). The germline V and J ends were trimmed by 2 bases and 2 bases, with 6 bases remaining between them. The CDR3 runs to 14 residues. The CDR3 DNA reads TGTGCCAGCAGTTACGGCCTCAACACCGGGGAGCTGTTTTTT. Translation: CASSYGLNTGELFF.

This clone was recorded only once. The J gene is TRBJ1-6, the V gene TRBV14, with 8 bases that match TRBD1. After removal of 0 bases from V and 10 bases from J, the junction contained 11 bases not matched to a gene. The germline CDR1 and CDR2 sequences are SGHDN and FVKESK. The CDR3 extends over 17 amino acids. The CDR3 region is CASSQDLTDRGRSPLHF. In nucleotides, the CDR3 is TGTGCCAGCAGCCAAGACCTTACCGACAGGGGAAGGTCACCCCTCCACTTT.

The chain has TRBV4-3 and TRBJ1-2, with 7 positions matching TRBD1. With V trimmed by 5 bases and J by 5 bases, 11 bases remained unmatched. Germline CDR1 reads LGHNA; CDR2 reads YSLEER. The CDR3 loop spans 15 amino acids. CDR3 nucleotides: TGCGCCAGCAGCAAAAACCGGGACAGCATGTATGGCTACACCTTC. Translated, it gives CASSKNRDSMYGYTF.

This clone was detected once. CDR3 protein: CASSVRAGFPDTQYF. CDR3 DNA sequence: TGTGCCAGCAGCGTACGGGCGGGTTTTCCAGATACGCAGTATTTT. The rearrangement links TRBV9 to TRBJ2-3; D is possibly TRBD2 (5 bases). Germline V gene data show CDR1 as SGDLS and CDR2 as YYNGEE. The germline V and J ends were trimmed by 1 base and 4 bases, with 13 bases remaining between them. The CDR3 has 15 amino acids.

The V gene is TRBV6-1, the J gene TRBJ1-1, with 8 positions matching TRBD1. V shed 1 base, J shed 3 bases, and the junction held 10 bases outside the gene matches. CDR3 size: 17 residues. CDR1 is MNHNS and CDR2 is SASEGT in the germline V gene. The DNA for the CDR3 is TGTGCCAGCAGTGAAGAAGCAGGCAGGGGGCCCCACACTGAAGCTTTCTTT. Amino acid sequence: CASSEEAGRGPHTEAFF.

The chain links TRBV28 to TRBJ2-7, with D perhaps TRBD1 (5 bases). V shed 2 bases and J shed 2 bases, with 13 bases lying between them. The CDR3 spans 15 residues. The germline gives CDR1 MDHEN, CDR2 SYDVKM. The CDR3 coding sequence is TGTGCCAGCAGTTTAATGGCAGGGCGAACCTACGAGCAGTACTTC. It yields the protein CASSLMAGRTYEQYF.

In DNA, the CDR3 is TGTGCCAGCAGGTGGACACTTTACAATGAGCAGTTCTTC. It encodes CASRWTLYNEQFF. V usage is TRBV27 and J usage is TRBJ2-1; maybe TRBD1 (5 bases). The CDR3 sequence is 13 residues long. CDR1 is MNHEY, CDR2 SMNVEV, per germline (reference sequence). V was trimmed by 6 bases and J by 4 bases, leaving 10 bases between them.

This chain connects TRBV4-3 to TRBJ1-1; 8 nucleotides align to TRBD1. With V trimmed by 1 base and J by 4 bases, 5 bases remained unmatched. This CDR3 spans 15 amino acids. Germline V gene data show CDR1 as LGHNA and CDR2 as YSLEER. CDR3 region: CASSQVPGGGTEAFF. The CDR3 DNA follows: TGCGCCAGCAGCCAAGTCCCAGGGGGCGGCACTGAAGCTTTCTTT.

The sample holds a few counts of this clone. The chain links TRBV9 to TRBJ2-1; 7 bases fit TRBD1. Looked up from germline, CDR1 is SGDLS and CDR2 is YYNGEE. The junction had 14 bases not matched to a gene; V was cut back by 7 bases and J by 7 bases. The CDR3 has 15 residues. CDR3 sequence: CASSFPTTGSNEQFF. The CDR3, as DNA: TGTGCCAGCTCGTTCCCGACGACAGGGTCGAATGAGCAGTTCTTC.

This clone was observed many times. This chain connects TRBV9 to TRBJ1-2, with D maybe TRBD1 (5 bases). Per the germline V gene, CDR1 is SGDLS and CDR2 is YYNGEE. V dropped 3 bases and J dropped 6 bases, with 15 bases sitting between them. The CDR3 contains 14 residues. CDR3 residues: CASSASGFDHGYTF. CDR3 sequence (DNA): TGTGCCAGCAGCGCGTCAGGGTTTGACCATGGCTACACCTTC.

The V call is TRBV7-9, the J call TRBJ2-3; D perhaps matches TRBD1 (7 bases). Germline loops: CDR1 SEHNR, CDR2 FQNEAQ (reference sequence). The CDR3 spans 16 residues. The V and J ends lost 4 bases and 2 bases respectively, with 16 bases between them. This chain's CDR3 is CASSSHQGGVTDTQYF. DNA of the CDR3: TGTGCCAGCAGCTCCCACCAGGGGGGAGTCACAGATACGCAGTATTTT.

This chain links TRBV28 with TRBJ2-7, with 7 bases identical to TRBD2. CDR3 size: 16 residues. Trimming at V came to 3 bases and at J to 4 bases, leaving 12 bases not matched to a gene. Germline CDR1 and CDR2: MDHEN and SYDVKM. The CDR3 DNA reads TGTGCCAGCAGTTTTCGGCGGAGTACCGGGGGGTACGAGCAGTACTTC. This translates into CASSFRRSTGGYEQYF.

V usage is TRBV28 and J usage is TRBJ1-6; no definite D call. The CDR3 spans 12 residues. The germline V and J ends were trimmed by 8 bases and 10 bases, with 12 bases remaining between them. In germline, CDR1 is MDHEN, CDR2 SYDVKM. This CDR3 reads CASAEEVSPLHF. As DNA, the CDR3 is TGTGCCAGCGCGGAGGAGGTCTCACCCCTCCACTTT.

The chain recombines TRBV28 with TRBJ2-3; TRBD2 agrees at 8 bases. In germline, CDR1 is MDHEN, CDR2 SYDVKM. V dropped 6 bases and J dropped 3; count of bases not matched to a gene: 8. The CDR3 covers 15 residues. CDR3 sequence reads: CASSQLGLGTDTQYF. CDR3 DNA: TGTGCCAGCAGCCAATTGGGACTAGGAACAGATACGCAGTATTTT.

The chain joins TRBV5-3 to TRBJ2-5, with D possibly matching TRBD2 (6 bases). TRBV5-3 carries the ORF label, with uncertain function. There are 13 residues in the CDR3. V lost 1 base, J lost 3 bases, and 7 bases lay in between. DNA of the CDR3: TGTGCCAGAAGCTTGACGGGGGAAGAGACCCAGTACTTC. This sequence encodes CARSLTGEETQYF.

The CDR3 is CASSSGGEQYF. The CDR3 DNA follows: TGTGCCAGCAGCTCAGGGGGCGAGCAGTACTTC. The rearrangement links TRBV6-1 to TRBJ2-7; 7 nucleotides align to TRBD1. Germline V gene data show CDR1 as MNHNS and CDR2 as SASEGT. CDR3 length: 11 amino acids. The V segment lost 6 bases and the J segment 6 bases; nucleotides outside the gene matches: 2.

The V call is TRBV27, the J call TRBJ1-3; TRBD1 might be the D (6 bases). The CDR3 covers 16 residues. Trimming took off 3 bases at V and 5 bases at J, with 17 bases between the two ends. From germline, CDR1 is MNHEY and CDR2 SMNVEV (reference sequence). In DNA, the CDR3 is TGTGCCAGCAGTTTGAAGAACAGGGATGTAAGAAACACCATATATTTT. Protein: CASSLKNRDVRNTIYF.

The rearrangement links TRBV15 to TRBJ1-2, with D possibly being TRBD1 (6 bases). The germline V gene encodes CDR1 LNHNV and CDR2 YYDKDF (reference sequence). Between the trimmed V and J ends, which lost 0 bases and 4 bases, there was a span of 9 bases. This CDR3 spans 14 amino acids. In DNA, the CDR3 is TGTGCCACCAGCAGAGACAGGGGAAGCTATGGCTACACCTTC. Translating gives CATSRDRGSYGYTF. The full variable domain, with the rest looked up from reference TRBV15 and TRBJ1-2, is DAMVIQNPRYQVTQFGKPVTLSCSQTLNHNVMYWYQQKSSQAPKLLFHYYDKDFNNEADTPDNFQSRRPNTSFCFLDIRSPGLGDTAMYLCATSRDRGSYGYTFGSGTRLTVV.

The chain links TRBV4-3 to TRBJ2-3; 10 positions match TRBD2. The germline V gene has CDR1 LGHNA and CDR2 YSLEER. Trimming removed 2 bases from V and 2 bases from J; junction bases left unmatched: 7. The CDR3 length is 17 residues. For the CDR3, the DNA is TGCGCCAGCAGCCAACGGCCTAGCGGGGGCCACACAGATACGCAGTATTTT. Encoded protein: CASSQRPSGGHTDTQYF.

This clone appeared a few times. V gene TRBV6-5 combines with J gene TRBJ2-7; no clear D gene. Germline V gene sequence: CDR1 MNHEY, CDR2 SVGAGI. The CDR3 contains 13 residues. Trimming removed 0 bases from V and 5 bases from J, with 8 bases in between. The CDR3 nucleotides are TGTGCCAGCAGTTACTCTAGCACCCACGAGCAGTACTTC. Protein: CASSYSSTHEQYF.

The chain joins TRBV25-1 to TRBJ1-2, with TRBD1 as a possible D gene (6 bases). Trimming cost V 2 bases and J 3 bases, with 19 bases left between them. This CDR3 is 17 amino acids long. CDR1 and CDR2 (germline): MGHDK, SYGVNS. The CDR3 DNA follows: TGTGCCAGCAGTGAAATACGGGGGGGGGCCCGCGACTATGGCTACACCTTC. This codes for CASSEIRGGARDYGYTF.